This is a list of T cell receptor beta chains from one sample in a study of early T cells in non-severe SARS-CoV-2 infection. TCRdb used MiXCR to reprocess the 5' RACE reads, holding one entry per CDR3 protein. The sample lists tens of thousands of distinct CDR3 sequences; under 7.5% were seen once. Material: whole blood, obtained at baseline. The receptors were sampled from an adult who was a healthcare worker with PCR-confirmed SARS-CoV-2 infection or an uninfected control (not recorded which). The CDR3 runs from the conserved cysteine through the conserved F or W. The D gene is left open where the match is weak. Only part of the rows carry a size: once, few, many, or a class if the clone is expanded.

TRBV28,many,12,TRBJ2-1,-,CASSLRGNEQFF,TGTGCCAGCAGTTTAAGGGGTAATGAGCAGTTCTTC
TRBV27,many,14,TRBJ1-2,-,CASSLSDGRYGYTF,TGTGCCAGCAGTTTATCGGACGGCCGCTATGGCTACACCTTC
TRBV4-2,few,14,TRBJ2-7,-,CASSQYGGADEQYF,TGTGCCAGCAGCCAATACGGGGGTGCGGACGAGCAGTACTTC
TRBV10-3,-,14,TRBJ2-2,TRBD2,CATSGSSNTGELFF,TGTGCCACTAGCGGGAGTTCGAACACCGGGGAGCTGTTTTTT
TRBV7-3,-,14,TRBJ2-5,TRBD1,CASSPAGGRETQYF,TGTGCCAGCAGCCCGGCAGGGGGCCGAGAGACCCAGTACTTC
TRBV11-2,once,14,TRBJ2-7,-,CASSYTHLPLEQYF,TGTGCCAGCAGCTACACCCATCTTCCTCTCGAGCAGTACTTC
TRBV13,many,16,TRBJ2-1,TRBD2,CASSLGRLAGGYEQFF,TGTGCCAGCAGCTTAGGCCGACTAGCGGGGGGTTATGAGCAGTTCTTC
TRBV11-3,many,14,TRBJ2-1,TRBD2,CASSSRGGTNEQFF,TGTGCCAGCAGCTCCCGCGGGGGTACAAATGAGCAGTTCTTC
TRBV7-9,many,17,TRBJ2-3,TRBD2,CASSLMATSAHTDTQYF,TGTGCCAGCAGCTTAATGGCGACTAGCGCCCACACAGATACGCAGTATTTT
TRBV12-5,-,14,TRBJ2-1,TRBD2,CASGTGGPKVEQFF,TGTGCTAGTGGGACGGGAGGGCCTAAGGTTGAGCAGTTCTTC
TRBV6-1,few,12,TRBJ2-3,-,CASRRSTDTQYF,TGTGCCAGCAGGCGAAGCACAGATACGCAGTATTTT
TRBV27,many,17,TRBJ2-1,-,CASSLLRQVSSYNEQFF,TGTGCCAGCAGTTTATTACGACAGGTTAGCTCCTACAATGAGCAGTTCTTC
TRBV25-1,many,14,TRBJ1-5,-,CASRAPQENQPQHF,TGTGCCAGCAGGGCCCCCCAGGAGAATCAGCCCCAGCATTTT
TRBV28,-,13,TRBJ2-5,-,CASSSPSLETQYF,TGTGCCAGCAGTTCCCCGAGTTTGGAGACCCAGTACTTC
TRBV12-3/TRBV12-4,-,15,TRBJ2-7,-,CASSFGRRNSYEQYF,TGTGCCAGCAGTTTTGGCAGGCGAAATTCGTACGAGCAGTACTTC
TRBV20-1,few,17,TRBJ2-7,-,CSARPHGGPLESSEQYF,TGCAGTGCTAGACCCCACGGGGGTCCTCTTGAGTCCAGCGAGCAGTACTTC
TRBV2,few,15,TRBJ2-1,TRBD2,CASNPSGRINNEQFF,TGTGCCAGCAACCCTAGCGGGAGGATCAACAATGAGCAGTTCTTC
TRBV30,-,13,TRBJ2-5,-,CAWSRGNQETQYF,TGTGCCTGGAGTAGGGGAAATCAAGAGACCCAGTACTTC
TRBV20-1,few,16,TRBJ2-3,-,CSARDSRFLGTDTQYF,TGCAGTGCTAGAGATTCTAGGTTCTTGGGCACAGATACGCAGTATTTT
TRBV20-1,many,15,TRBJ2-1,-,CSARDLTRPNNEQFF,TGCAGTGCTAGAGACCTGACTAGGCCCAATAATGAGCAGTTCTTC
TRBV27,many,13,TRBJ2-1,-,CASSSSGYNEQFF,TGTGCCAGCAGTTCCTCGGGGTACAATGAGCAGTTCTTC
TRBV7-9,few,14,TRBJ2-5,TRBD1,CASSSGTAQETQYF,TGTGCCAGCAGCTCCGGGACAGCACAAGAGACCCAGTACTTC
TRBV13,many,13,TRBJ2-1,TRBD1,CASSPPTGSPQFF,TGTGCCAGCAGCCCGCCGACAGGGTCCCCCCAGTTCTTC
TRBV6-6,few,13,TRBJ2-7,TRBD2,CASQLAGVYEQYF,TGTGCCAGCCAACTAGCGGGAGTTTACGAGCAGTACTTC
TRBV7-2,many,14,TRBJ2-5,-,CASSLRAGTETQYF,TGTGCCAGCAGCTTAAGGGCTGGGACAGAGACCCAGTACTTC
TRBV10-2,-,18,TRBJ2-5,TRBD2,CASSHAGPGLAAQETQYF,TGCGCCAGCAGCCACGCCGGTCCCGGGCTAGCGGCTCAAGAGACCCAGTACTTC
TRBV27,few,16,TRBJ2-1,TRBD2,CASSSSGLAGYNEQFF,TGTGCCAGCAGTTCATCGGGACTAGCGGGATACAATGAGCAGTTCTTC
TRBV4-3,many,13,TRBJ2-7,-,CASSQTGSYEQYF,TGCGCCAGCAGCCAAACAGGATCCTACGAGCAGTACTTC
TRBV7-9,many,14,TRBJ1-4,-,CASAEWGPLMKLFF,TGTGCCAGCGCCGAATGGGGCCCTCTTATGAAACTGTTTTTT
TRBV5-4,few,16,TRBJ2-1,-,CASSGGDSPIYNEQFF,TGTGCCAGCAGCGGAGGGGACTCACCGATTTACAATGAGCAGTTCTTC
TRBV6-5,medium-sized,15,TRBJ1-3,-,CASSYGLGAGNTIYF,TGTGCCAGCAGTTACGGCCTGGGGGCTGGAAACACCATATATTTT
TRBV30,-,14,TRBJ1-4,-,CAWSALGANEKLFF,TGTGCCTGGAGTGCCCTTGGGGCTAATGAAAAACTGTTTTTT
TRBV20-1,many,12,TRBJ2-7,TRBD1,CSEIGGQGEQYF,TGCAGTGAGATAGGGGGCCAAGGCGAGCAGTACTTC
TRBV7-8,-,13,TRBJ2-3,-,CASSRSSTDTQYF,TGTGCCAGCAGCCGATCTAGCACAGATACGCAGTATTTT
TRBV28,-,13,TRBJ1-2,-,CASSGGGGYGYTF,TGTGCCAGCAGTGGGGGCGGCGGCTATGGCTACACCTTC
TRBV27,few,13,TRBJ1-6,-,CASHQGWNSPLHF,TGTGCCAGTCACCAGGGCTGGAATTCACCCCTCCACTTT
TRBV7-2,many,13,TRBJ2-7,-,CASSLQLSYEQYF,TGTGCCAGCAGCCTCCAACTCTCCTACGAGCAGTACTTC
TRBV11-2,many,19,TRBJ2-3,-,CASSARGGAGSSNTDTQYF,TGTGCCAGCAGCGCAAGAGGTGGCGCGGGCTCGTCTAACACAGATACGCAGTATTTT
TRBV2,-,15,TRBJ2-7,TRBD1,CASINTGTGGDEQYF,TGTGCCAGCATTAACACCGGGACAGGGGGCGACGAGCAGTACTTC
TRBV4-3,-,15,TRBJ2-5,-,CASSLGSVDQETQYF,TGCGCCAGCAGCCTGGGGTCGGTAGACCAAGAGACCCAGTACTTC
TRBV4-2,many,15,TRBJ1-3,-,CASSQVIEAGNTIYF,TGTGCCAGCAGCCAAGTAATCGAGGCTGGAAACACCATATATTTT
TRBV28,many,14,TRBJ2-1,TRBD2,CASSLNGGGDEQFF,TGTGCCAGCAGTCTAAATGGCGGGGGGGATGAGCAGTTCTTC
TRBV3-1,many,11,TRBJ1-1,-,CASSDTLGAFF,TGTGCCAGCAGCGATACCTTAGGAGCTTTCTTT
TRBV7-9,many,17,TRBJ1-3,-,CASSLAGRQSSGNTIYF,TGTGCCAGCAGCTTAGCAGGCAGACAGAGCTCTGGAAACACCATATATTTT
TRBV18,many,18,TRBJ2-5,-,CASSPTPVSPPRQETQYF,TGTGCCAGCTCACCCACCCCGGTGAGCCCCCCTAGGCAAGAGACCCAGTACTTC
TRBV29-1,-,13,TRBJ1-4,TRBD1,CSVRRGDSEKLFF,TGCAGCGTTCGGCGGGGGGACAGCGAAAAACTGTTTTTT
TRBV10-2,-,11,TRBJ2-5,-,CASLIGETQYF,TGCGCCAGCCTTATTGGAGAGACCCAGTACTTC
TRBV12-3/TRBV12-4,few,14,TRBJ2-5,-,CASSPDISQETQYF,TGTGCCAGCAGCCCTGACATTTCTCAAGAGACCCAGTACTTC
TRBV5-1,few,13,TRBJ1-1,-,CASSLGEDTEAFF,TGCGCCAGCAGCTTGGGGGAGGACACTGAAGCTTTCTTT
TRBV7-6,-,13,TRBJ2-3,-,CASSLDDTDTQYF,TGTGCCAGCAGCTTGGACGACACAGATACGCAGTATTTT
TRBV18,many,13,TRBJ1-1,-,CASSAQGGAEAFF,TGTGCCAGCTCTGCACAGGGAGGCGCTGAAGCTTTCTTT
TRBV4-3,-,16,TRBJ1-1,-,CASSQVYREKNTEAFF,TGCGCCAGCAGCCAAGTCTACAGGGAGAAGAACACTGAAGCTTTCTTT
TRBV7-8,-,16,TRBJ2-1,TRBD2,CASSSRLAGTHNEQFF,TGTGCCAGCAGCTCTAGACTAGCGGGTACTCACAATGAGCAGTTCTTC
TRBV7-8,many,16,TRBJ2-3,TRBD2,CASSLLAGENTDTQYF,TGTGCCAGCAGCTTACTAGCGGGGGAGAACACAGATACGCAGTATTTT
TRBV12-3/TRBV12-4,few,13,TRBJ2-7,-,CASSPRLAYEQYF,TGTGCCAGCAGCCCTAGACTAGCCTACGAGCAGTACTTC